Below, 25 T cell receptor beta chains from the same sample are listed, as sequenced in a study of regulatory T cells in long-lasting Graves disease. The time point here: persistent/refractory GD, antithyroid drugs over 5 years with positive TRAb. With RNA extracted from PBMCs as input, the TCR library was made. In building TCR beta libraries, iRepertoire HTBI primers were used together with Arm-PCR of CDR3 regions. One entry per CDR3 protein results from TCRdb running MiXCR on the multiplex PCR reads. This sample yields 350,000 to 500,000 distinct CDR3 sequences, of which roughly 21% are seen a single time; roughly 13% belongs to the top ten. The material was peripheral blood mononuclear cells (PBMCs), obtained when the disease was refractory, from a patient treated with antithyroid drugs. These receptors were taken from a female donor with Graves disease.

The CDR3 sequence is CSARDLRSFDEQYF. Here the CDR3 DNA reads TGCAGTGCTAGAGATTTAAGGAGCTTCGACGAGCAGTACTTC. This sequence joins TRBV20-1 and TRBJ2-7; D is unclear. The CDR3 extends over 14 amino acids. Germline V gene lookup returns CDR1 DFQATT and CDR2 SNEGSKA (reference sequence). Trimming removed 0 bases at V and 5 bases at J, with 14 bases between.

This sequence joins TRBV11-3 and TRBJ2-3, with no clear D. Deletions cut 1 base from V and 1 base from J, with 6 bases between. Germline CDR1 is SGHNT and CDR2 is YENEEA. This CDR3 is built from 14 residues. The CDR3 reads CASSLGSGTDTQYF. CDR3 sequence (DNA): TGTGCCAGCAGCTTAGGTTCCGGCACAGATACGCAGTATTTT.

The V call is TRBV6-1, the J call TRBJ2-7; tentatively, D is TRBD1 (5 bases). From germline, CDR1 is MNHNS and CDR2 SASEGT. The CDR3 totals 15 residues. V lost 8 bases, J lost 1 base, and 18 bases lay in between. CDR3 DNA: TGTGCCAGCGATATTCAGGGCCTTGGGTCCTACGAGCAGTACTTC. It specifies CASDIQGLGSYEQYF.

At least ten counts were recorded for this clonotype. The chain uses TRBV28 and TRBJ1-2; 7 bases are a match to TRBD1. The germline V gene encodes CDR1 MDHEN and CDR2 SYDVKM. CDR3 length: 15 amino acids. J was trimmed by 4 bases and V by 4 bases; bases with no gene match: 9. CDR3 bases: TGTGCCAGCAGTTCCGGGGACAGAAAAATCTATGGCTACACCTTC. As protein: CASSSGDRKIYGYTF.

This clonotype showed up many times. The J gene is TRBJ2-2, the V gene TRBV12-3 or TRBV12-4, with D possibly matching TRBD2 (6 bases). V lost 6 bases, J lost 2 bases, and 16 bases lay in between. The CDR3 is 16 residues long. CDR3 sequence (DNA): TGTGCCAGCAGCCGACCCGGGACTGATAACACCGGGGAGCTGTTTTTT. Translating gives CASSRPGTDNTGELFF.

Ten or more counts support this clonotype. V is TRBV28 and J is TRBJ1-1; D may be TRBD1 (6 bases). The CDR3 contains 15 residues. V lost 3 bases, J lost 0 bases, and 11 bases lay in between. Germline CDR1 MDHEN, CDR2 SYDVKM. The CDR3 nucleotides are TGTGCCAGCAGTTTGAGTGACAGGTTGAACACTGAAGCTTTCTTT. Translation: CASSLSDRLNTEAFF.

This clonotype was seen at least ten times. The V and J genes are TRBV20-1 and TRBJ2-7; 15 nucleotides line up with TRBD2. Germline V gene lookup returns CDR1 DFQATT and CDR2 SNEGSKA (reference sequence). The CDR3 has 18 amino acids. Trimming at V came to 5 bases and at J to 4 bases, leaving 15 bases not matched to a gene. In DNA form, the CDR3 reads TGCAGTGCTCCTCAGGCAGGACTAGCGGGAGGGCCCGGTTACGAGCAGTACTTC. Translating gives CSAPQAGLAGGPGYEQYF.

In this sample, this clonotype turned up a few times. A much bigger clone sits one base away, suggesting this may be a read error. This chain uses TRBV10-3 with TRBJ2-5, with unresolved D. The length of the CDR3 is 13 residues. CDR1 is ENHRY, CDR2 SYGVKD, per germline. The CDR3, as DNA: TGTGCCGTCAGTGAGTCAATGGGGGAGACCCAGTACTTC. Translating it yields CAVSESMGETQYF.

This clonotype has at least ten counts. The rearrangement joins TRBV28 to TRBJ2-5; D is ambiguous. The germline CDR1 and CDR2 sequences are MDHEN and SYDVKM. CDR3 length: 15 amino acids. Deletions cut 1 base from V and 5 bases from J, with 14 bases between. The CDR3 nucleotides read TGTGCCAGCAGTTTATTACCCTTGATCGAGGAGACCCAGTACTTC. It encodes CASSLLPLIEETQYF.

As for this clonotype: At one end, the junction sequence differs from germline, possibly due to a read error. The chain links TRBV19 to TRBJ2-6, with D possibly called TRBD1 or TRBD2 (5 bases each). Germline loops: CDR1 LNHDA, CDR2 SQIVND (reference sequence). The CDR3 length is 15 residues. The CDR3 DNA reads TGTGCCAGTAGTACCGGGGTAGATGGGGCCAACGTCCCGACTTTC. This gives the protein CASSTGVDGANVPTF.

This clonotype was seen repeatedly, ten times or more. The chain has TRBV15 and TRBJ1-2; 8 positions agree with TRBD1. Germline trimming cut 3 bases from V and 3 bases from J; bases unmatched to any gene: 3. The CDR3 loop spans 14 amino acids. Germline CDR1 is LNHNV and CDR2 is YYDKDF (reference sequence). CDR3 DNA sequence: TGTGCCACCAGCAGGAGGGACAGGTACTATGGCTACACCTTC. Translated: CATSRRDRYYGYTF.

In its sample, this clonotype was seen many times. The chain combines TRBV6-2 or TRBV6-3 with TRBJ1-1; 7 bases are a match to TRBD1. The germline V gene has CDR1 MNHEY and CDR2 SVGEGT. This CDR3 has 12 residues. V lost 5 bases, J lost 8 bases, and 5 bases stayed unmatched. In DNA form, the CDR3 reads TGTGCCAGCAGTGGGACGGGACAGGAAGCTTTCTTT. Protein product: CASSGTGQEAFF.

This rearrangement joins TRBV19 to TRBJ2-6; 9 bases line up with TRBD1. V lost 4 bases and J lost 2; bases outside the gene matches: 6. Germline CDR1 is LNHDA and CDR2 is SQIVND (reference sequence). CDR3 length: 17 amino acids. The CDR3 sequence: CASSRLDRGAGANVLTF. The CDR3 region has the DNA TGTGCCAGTAGTAGATTGGACAGGGGAGCTGGGGCCAACGTCCTGACTTTC.

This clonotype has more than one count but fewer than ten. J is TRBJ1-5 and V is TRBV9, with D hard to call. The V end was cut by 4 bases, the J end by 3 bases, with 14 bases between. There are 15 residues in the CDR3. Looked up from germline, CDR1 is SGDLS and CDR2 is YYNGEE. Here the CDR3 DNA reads TGTGCCAGCAGCCCAGGACCGAACTCCAATCAGCCCCAGCATTTT. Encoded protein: CASSPGPNSNQPQHF.

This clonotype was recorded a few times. The CDR3 DNA sequence: TGTGCCAGCTCATACTCTATCGGGACGGGGTATGAAAAACTGTTTTTT. It specifies CASSYSIGTGYEKLFF. The rearrangement links TRBV18 to TRBJ1-4, with D possibly being TRBD1 (5 bases). CDR3 size: 16 residues. Trimming removed 5 bases from V and 6 bases from J, with 19 bases in between. Germline CDR1 KGHSH, CDR2 LQKENI. Full variable domain (rest looked up from reference TRBV18 and TRBJ1-4): NAGVMQNPRHLVRRRGQEARLRCSPMKGHSHVYWYRQLPEEGLKFMVYLQKENIIDESGMPKERFSAEFPKEGPSILRIQQVVRGDSAAYFCASSYSIGTGYEKLFFGSGTQLSVL.

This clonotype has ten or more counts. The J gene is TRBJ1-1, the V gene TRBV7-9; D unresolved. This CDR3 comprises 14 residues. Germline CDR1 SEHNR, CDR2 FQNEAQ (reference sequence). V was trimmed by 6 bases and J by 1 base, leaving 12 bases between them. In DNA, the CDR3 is TGTGCCAGCAGATTTCGGGTCGAGAACACTGAAGCTTTCTTT. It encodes CASRFRVENTEAFF.

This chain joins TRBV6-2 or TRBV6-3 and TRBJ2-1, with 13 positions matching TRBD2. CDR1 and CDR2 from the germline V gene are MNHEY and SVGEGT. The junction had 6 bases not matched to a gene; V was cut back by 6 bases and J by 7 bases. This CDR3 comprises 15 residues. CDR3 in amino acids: CASRAGLAGPNEQFF. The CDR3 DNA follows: TGTGCCAGCAGGGCGGGACTAGCGGGGCCAAATGAGCAGTTCTTC.

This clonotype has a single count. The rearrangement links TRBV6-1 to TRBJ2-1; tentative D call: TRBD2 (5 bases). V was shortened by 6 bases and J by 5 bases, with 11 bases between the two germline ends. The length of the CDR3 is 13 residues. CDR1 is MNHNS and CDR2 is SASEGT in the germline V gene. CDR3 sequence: CASSGNRDNEQFF. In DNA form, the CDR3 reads TGTGCCAGCAGCGGGAATCGGGACAATGAGCAGTTCTTC.

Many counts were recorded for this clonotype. Here the CDR3 reads CASSLLSREDGYTF. Written as DNA, the CDR3 is TGTGCCAGCAGCTTACTCTCCAGGGAGGATGGCTACACCTTC. The chain has TRBV11-1 and TRBJ1-2; possible D gene TRBD1, 5 bases. The germline gives CDR1 SGHAT, CDR2 FQDESV (reference sequence). Deletions cut 2 bases from V and 6 bases from J, with 13 bases between. The length of the CDR3 is 14 residues.

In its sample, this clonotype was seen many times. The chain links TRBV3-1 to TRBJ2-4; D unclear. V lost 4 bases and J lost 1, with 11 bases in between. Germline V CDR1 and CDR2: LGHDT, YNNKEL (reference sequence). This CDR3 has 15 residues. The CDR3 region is CASSPDSGAKNIQYF. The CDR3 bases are TGTGCCAGCAGCCCCGATTCGGGCGCCAAAAACATTCAGTACTTC.

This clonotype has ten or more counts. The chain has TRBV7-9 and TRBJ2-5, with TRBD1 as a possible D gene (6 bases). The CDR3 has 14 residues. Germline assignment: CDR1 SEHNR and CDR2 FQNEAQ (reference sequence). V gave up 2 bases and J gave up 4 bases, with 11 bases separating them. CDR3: CASSLYLGGETQYF. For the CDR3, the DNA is TGTGCCAGCAGCTTATACCTAGGGGGAGAGACCCAGTACTTC.

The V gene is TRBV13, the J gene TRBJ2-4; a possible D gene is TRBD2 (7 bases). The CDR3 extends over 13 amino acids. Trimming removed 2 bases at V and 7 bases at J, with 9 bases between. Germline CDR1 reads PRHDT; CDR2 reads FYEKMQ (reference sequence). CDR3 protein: CASSLKGGNIQYF. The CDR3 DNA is TGTGCCAGCAGCTTAAAGGGGGGGAACATTCAGTACTTC.

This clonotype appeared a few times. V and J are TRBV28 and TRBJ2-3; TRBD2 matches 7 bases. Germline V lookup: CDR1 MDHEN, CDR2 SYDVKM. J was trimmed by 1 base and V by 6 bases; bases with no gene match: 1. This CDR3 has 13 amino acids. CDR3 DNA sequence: TGTGCCAGCAGAGGGAGGGGCACAGATACGCAGTATTTT. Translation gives CASRGRGTDTQYF.

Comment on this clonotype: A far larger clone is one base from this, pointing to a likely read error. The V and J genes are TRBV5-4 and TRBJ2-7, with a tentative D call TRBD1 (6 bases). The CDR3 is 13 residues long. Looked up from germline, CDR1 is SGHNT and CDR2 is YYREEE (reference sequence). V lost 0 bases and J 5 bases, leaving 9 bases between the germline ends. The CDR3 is CASSLDRAHEQYF. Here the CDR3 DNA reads TGTGCCAGCAGCTTGGACAGGGCCCACGAGCAGTACTTC.

CDR3 loop: CSARDPRGGSNQPQHF. The DNA for the CDR3 is TGCAGTGCTAGAGATCCCCGGGGAGGAAGCAATCAGCCCCAGCATTTT. The gene calls are TRBV20-1 and TRBJ1-5; D not certain. Germline lookup yields CDR1 DFQATT and CDR2 SNEGSKA (reference sequence). V was pared by 0 bases and J by 1 base, with 13 bases between. CDR3 length: 16 residues.